These 28 T cell receptor beta chains were all obtained from the same sample, sequenced in a study of identical twins (dated by TCRdb to about 2016). The library was generated by 5' RACE. The sequencer was an Illumina HiSeq 2000. TCRdb reprocessed the public reads (quality trimming at Q25 with fastp, clone calling with MiXCR) and kept in-frame beta chains. All rows with the same CDR3 protein become a single entry with the most common DNA and genes. A total of approximately 670,000 distinct CDR3 sequences appear in this sample, over 5% of them only once. The ten largest clones add up to around 2% of the sample. The sequenced material came from naive T cells sorted from blood. The sample's cell subset or site, from its label and the paper: cells isolated with a human naive T-cell isolation kit. The receptors here all came from a man aged 18-30 years in good health.

This clonotype appeared many times. The V gene is TRBV9, the J gene TRBJ1-4; unclear D gene. The germline V gene has CDR1 SGDLS and CDR2 YYNGEE. This CDR3 has 13 amino acids. V lost 1 base to trimming and J lost 6 bases, with 7 bases between them. The DNA for the CDR3 is TGTGCCAGCAGCGTATCACAGTATGAAAAACTGTTTTTT. Translating gives CASSVSQYEKLFF.

This clonotype was observed a few times. The chain couples TRBV19 to TRBJ1-1, with 7 nucleotides matching TRBD1. The CDR3 contains 14 residues. The germline gives CDR1 LNHDA, CDR2 SQIVND (reference sequence). J lost 4 bases, V lost 6 bases, and 8 bases had no gene match. The CDR3 reads CASRQGVQSTEAFF. Written as DNA, the CDR3 is TGTGCCAGTAGGCAGGGGGTCCAGAGCACTGAAGCTTTCTTT.

This clonotype turned up a few times. The rearrangement links TRBV6-5 to TRBJ2-1; TRBD2 matches at 13 bases. This CDR3 is 18 amino acids long. CDR1 is MNHEY, CDR2 SVGAGI, per germline. The J segment lost 5 bases and the V segment lost 2 bases, leaving 9 bases of the junction unmatched. The CDR3 here is CASSYTTSGRLGNNEQFF. The CDR3 bases are TGTGCCAGCAGTTACACGACTAGCGGGAGGTTGGGGAACAATGAGCAGTTCTTC.

This sequence joins TRBV4-3 and TRBJ2-1, with TRBD2 identical over 10 bases. J was trimmed by 9 bases and V by 1 base; bases with no gene match: 12. The germline V gene encodes CDR1 LGHNA and CDR2 YSLEER. This CDR3 spans 17 amino acids. CDR3 in amino acids: CASSQVKTLAGEGEQFF. For the CDR3, the DNA is TGCGCCAGCAGCCAAGTTAAAACGCTAGCGGGAGAGGGTGAGCAGTTCTTC.

This clonotype was counted between two and nine times. The CDR3 DNA is TGTGCCAGCAGTTTAACCCTCACAGATACGCAGTATTTT. Encoded protein: CASSLTLTDTQYF. This sequence joins TRBV11-1 and TRBJ2-3; D unresolved. The germline CDR1 and CDR2 sequences are SGHAT and FQDESV (reference sequence). CDR3 length: 13 residues. With 6 bases removed from V and 2 bases from J, the gap between germline ends came to 9 bases. Drawing the rest from reference TRBV11-1 and TRBJ2-3, the complete variable domain is EAEVAQSPRYKITEKSQAVAFWCDPISGHATLYWYRQILGQGPELLVQFQDESVVDDSQLPKDRFSAERLKGVDSTLKIQPAELGDSAMYLCASSLTLTDTQYFGPGTRLTVL.

The CDR3 sequence is CASSLDRRNTGELFF. As DNA, the CDR3 is TGCGCCAGCAGCTTGGACCGACGCAACACCGGGGAGCTGTTTTTT. This sequence joins TRBV5-1 and TRBJ2-2, with D hard to call. The V gene lost 0 bases and the J gene lost 2 bases, with 8 bases spanning the gap. CDR1 is SGHRS, CDR2 YFSETQ, per germline. The CDR3 totals 15 residues.

This chain links TRBV20-1 with TRBJ2-1; 12 bases agree with TRBD2. Germline values: CDR1 DFQATT, CDR2 SNEGSKA (reference sequence). CDR3 length equals 15 residues. V was clipped by 3 bases and J by 4 bases; unmatched bases: 4. The CDR3 DNA reads as TGCAGTGCTAGCCCGACTAGCGGGAGTTACAATGAGCAGTTCTTC. The encoded protein is CSASPTSGSYNEQFF.

V and J are TRBV6-5 and TRBJ2-5; 9 bases map to TRBD2. J gave up 1 base and V 4 bases, and 7 bases lay outside the gene matches. This CDR3 has 16 amino acids. The germline V gene encodes CDR1 MNHEY and CDR2 SVGAGI. The CDR3 reads CASSSPLAGTQETQYF. The CDR3 DNA follows: TGTGCCAGCAGTTCCCCTCTAGCGGGAACCCAAGAGACCCAGTACTTC.

This clonotype was counted between two and nine times. The chain carries TRBV7-6 and TRBJ2-5; TRBD1 matches at 7 bases. Unmatched junction bases numbered 13, after V lost 5 bases and J lost 1 base. This CDR3 has 17 amino acids. The germline V gene encodes CDR1 SGHVS and CDR2 FNYEAQ. CDR3 sequence reads: CASSQTGALVVQETQYF. The CDR3 bases are TGTGCCAGCAGCCAAACAGGGGCATTGGTAGTCCAAGAGACCCAGTACTTC.

This clonotype was detected many times. The chain has TRBV12-3 or TRBV12-4 and TRBJ2-2, with 7 bases matching TRBD1. J lost 6 bases, V lost 3 bases, and 10 bases had no gene match. The CDR3 is 16 amino acids. The CDR3 nucleotides read TGTGCCAGCAGTTTTTCGGGCAGGGGGTGGGCCGGGGAGCTGTTTTTT. Protein: CASSFSGRGWAGELFF.

In its sample, this clonotype was seen many times. The rearrangement uses TRBV3-1 and TRBJ2-7; tentatively, D is TRBD1 (5 bases). The V gene's germline CDR1 is LGHDT and CDR2 YNNKEL (reference sequence). V was pared by 2 bases and J by 5 bases, with 10 bases between. The CDR3 sequence is 13 residues long. CDR3 region: CASSQLTGNEQYF. CDR3 bases: TGTGCCAGCAGCCAACTTACAGGTAACGAGCAGTACTTC.

The table lists this clonotype with many counts. This chain connects TRBV6-5 to TRBJ1-4; D not certain. The CDR3 is 12 residues long. Trimming removed 8 bases at V and 6 bases at J, with 10 bases between. Germline assignment: CDR1 MNHEY and CDR2 SVGAGI. The CDR3 sequence is CASSTDDEKLFF. DNA of the CDR3: TGTGCCAGCTCTACAGATGATGAAAAACTGTTTTTT.

This clonotype showed up many times. The V gene is TRBV15, the J gene TRBJ2-2, with unresolved D. Germline V gene data show CDR1 as LNHNV and CDR2 as YYDKDF (reference sequence). The CDR3 consists of 15 residues. Trimming shortened V by 1 base and J by 0 bases, and 6 bases separated the two germline ends. CDR3 region: CATSRAHSNTGELFF. The CDR3 nucleotides read TGTGCCACCAGCAGAGCACACTCGAACACCGGGGAGCTGTTTTTT.

This clonotype showed up many times. The V and J genes are TRBV29-1 and TRBJ1-1; D gene unclear. Trimming pared 3 bases from V and 5 bases from J, leaving 7 bases between. Germline V gene sequence: CDR1 SQVTM, CDR2 ANQGSEA. This CDR3 has 11 amino acids. The CDR3 spells CSVDGRTEAFF. In DNA, the CDR3 is TGCAGCGTTGACGGGAGGACTGAAGCTTTCTTT.

Concerning this clonotype itself: The CDR3 ends on some other residue instead of the conserved phenylalanine or tryptophan, so this is likely a read error. The chain joins TRBV6-2 or TRBV6-3 to TRBJ2-1; 9 nucleotides line up with TRBD2. The junction had 7 bases not matched to a gene; V was cut back by 6 bases and J by 4 bases. The germline gives CDR1 MNHEY, CDR2 SVGEGT. The CDR3 extends over 15 amino acids. CDR3 sequence (DNA): TGTGCCAGCAGCGAAACTAGCGGGCCGTACAATGAGCAGTTCTGC. Its translation is CASSETSGPYNEQFC.

The chain joins TRBV5-4 to TRBJ2-5; tentative D call: TRBD2 (5 bases). In germline, CDR1 is SGHNT, CDR2 YYREEE (reference sequence). Trimming removed 4 bases from V and 4 bases from J, with 17 bases in between. This CDR3 spans 15 amino acids. CDR3 nucleotides: TGTGCCAGCAGCCCCGGGAAGAGCCCTCCAGAGACCCAGTACTTC. Residues: CASSPGKSPPETQYF.

This clonotype was detected ten times or more. This chain links TRBV12-3 or TRBV12-4 with TRBJ2-7, with TRBD1 identical over 7 bases. This CDR3 spans 14 amino acids. V dropped 5 bases and J dropped 2; count of bases not matched to a gene: 6. This chain's CDR3 is CASSPTGQTYEQYF. The CDR3, as DNA: TGTGCCAGCAGTCCGACGGGACAGACCTACGAGCAGTACTTC.

In its sample, this clonotype was seen many times. The chain is built from TRBV4-3 and TRBJ1-3, with a possible D match to TRBD1 (5 bases). V lost 0 bases and J lost 1, with 16 bases in between. Germline CDR1 reads LGHNA; CDR2 reads YSLEER. The CDR3 runs to 18 residues. CDR3 DNA: TGCGCCAGCAGCCAAGATGGTCAGGAGGGGAGTTCTGGAAACACCATATATTTT. This encodes CASSQDGQEGSSGNTIYF.

V and J are TRBV14 and TRBJ2-2; the D gene is possibly TRBD1 (6 bases). V was trimmed by 0 bases and J by 0 bases, leaving 17 bases between them. CDR1 and CDR2 from the germline V gene are SGHDN and FVKESK. This CDR3 has 19 amino acids. CDR3 sequence reads: CASSQDLFGGRTNTGELFF. CDR3 coding DNA: TGTGCCAGCAGCCAAGACCTCTTTGGGGGCAGAACGAACACCGGGGAGCTGTTTTTT.

This clonotype was seen at least ten times. This rearrangement joins TRBV6-2 or TRBV6-3 to TRBJ2-1; D unclear. Germline loops: CDR1 MNHEY, CDR2 SVGEGT. Trimming cost V 4 bases and J 9 bases, with 4 bases left between them. The length of the CDR3 is 10 residues. The CDR3 loop reads CASSSSEQFF. The DNA for the CDR3 is TGTGCCAGCAGTTCGAGTGAGCAGTTCTTC.

This clonotype has more than one count but fewer than ten. V is TRBV7-2 and J is TRBJ2-7; 7 nucleotides line up with TRBD2. V lost 0 bases and J lost 2; bases outside the gene matches: 7. This CDR3 spans 16 amino acids. In germline, CDR1 is SGHTA, CDR2 FQGNSA. CDR3 protein: CASSLAGGGGAYEQYF. The CDR3, as DNA: TGTGCCAGCAGCTTAGCGGGCGGGGGAGGGGCCTACGAGCAGTACTTC.

The rearrangement links TRBV10-1 to TRBJ1-2; D perhaps matches TRBD1 (5 bases). V lost 8 bases, J lost 8 bases, and 15 bases lay in between. Germline CDR1 WNHNN, CDR2 SYGVQD (reference sequence). The CDR3 is 12 amino acids. CDR3 protein: CASGDGPRGYTF. As DNA, the CDR3 is TGCGCCAGCGGGGACGGCCCTAGAGGCTACACCTTC.

Many counts were recorded for this clonotype. CDR3 protein: CASSQGGADGYGYTF. Here the CDR3 DNA reads TGCGCCAGCAGCCAAGGGGGGGCCGATGGGTATGGCTACACCTTC. The J gene is TRBJ1-2, the V gene TRBV4-1, with TRBD1 as a possible D gene (6 bases). This CDR3 spans 15 amino acids. V was shortened by 1 base and J by 5 bases, with 14 bases between the two germline ends. Germline V CDR1 and CDR2: MGHRA, YSYEKL.

In its sample, this clonotype was seen many times. The V and J genes are TRBV20-1 and TRBJ1-6, with 9 bases lining up with TRBD1. This CDR3 has 14 amino acids. The germline gives CDR1 DFQATT, CDR2 SNEGSKA (reference sequence). The ends lost 5 bases at V and 7 bases at J; junction bases unmatched: 6. The CDR3 nucleotides read TGCAGTGCTGCGGTAGGGACAGGGAATTCACCCCTCCACTTT. Its protein product is CSAAVGTGNSPLHF.

This clonotype has more than one count but fewer than ten. The V and J genes are TRBV14 and TRBJ2-2; no firm D call. This CDR3 contains 13 residues. CDR1 and CDR2 from the germline V gene are SGHDN and FVKESK. V shed 0 bases and J shed 8 bases, with 7 bases lying between them. CDR3 DNA sequence: TGTGCCAGCAGCCAAGATCTTCCAGGGGAGCTGTTTTTT. It codes for CASSQDLPGELFF.

This clonotype was picked up a small number of times. The J gene is TRBJ2-7, the V gene TRBV4-1; perhaps TRBD1 as D (5 bases). With 0 bases removed from V and 9 bases from J, the gap between germline ends came to 12 bases. Germline-derived CDR1 and CDR2 are MGHRA and YSYEKL. CDR3 length: 13 amino acids. CDR3 in DNA: TGCGCCAGCAGCCAAGATCCGGCAGGGCGGCAGTACGTC. Translation gives CASSQDPAGRQYV.

This clonotype has a handful of counts. The chain combines TRBV29-1 with TRBJ2-7, with a possible D match to TRBD1 (6 bases). The CDR3 length is 13 residues. Trimming removed 2 bases at V and 1 base at J, with 9 bases between. The germline V gene has CDR1 SQVTM and CDR2 ANQGSEA. CDR3 in DNA: TGCAGCGTTGAACCGACAGGATCCTACGAGCAGTACTTC. Translated, it gives CSVEPTGSYEQYF.

This clonotype was detected ten times or more. The chain has TRBV5-4 and TRBJ1-5; D is ambiguous. The germline CDR1 and CDR2 sequences are SGHNT and YYREEE (reference sequence). Between the trimmed V and J ends, which lost 0 bases and 6 bases, there was a span of 4 bases. The CDR3 covers 12 residues. CDR3 protein: CASSLDGQPQHF. CDR3 sequence (DNA): TGTGCCAGCAGCTTGGACGGTCAGCCCCAGCATTTT. The variable domain in full, completed from reference TRBV5-4 and TRBJ1-5, reads ETGVTQSPTHLIKTRGQQVTLRCSSQSGHNTVSWYQQALGQGPQFIFQYYREEENGRGNFPPRFSGLQFPNYSSELNVNALELDDSALYLCASSLDGQPQHFGDGTRLSIL.